This TCR beta chain was sequenced in a study of persistence of HIV-infected CD4 T cells. The wider study: The sample holds CD4+ T cells responsive to CMV or HIV-1 Gag. Multiple blood draws of up to 180 mL, except a couple of donors with single leukapheresis. Study-level results: CMV- and Gag-responding cells had lower TCRbeta richness than CD3/CD28-responding cells. Within sorted populations, more oligoclonal TCRs accompanied more oligoclonal proviruses.

Per the germline V gene, CDR1 is SGHRS and CDR2 is YFSETQ. Trimming at V came to 0 bases and at J to 4 bases, leaving 2 bases not matched to a gene. There are 15 residues in the CDR3. This was the immunoSEQ version 4 assay in survey mode. Sequencing used immunoSEQ multiplex PCR; TCRdb keeps in-frame clones, though not all of them. The sample contains tens of thousands of clones, roughly 75% of which appear only once. An overlapping HIV-1 Gag peptide pool stimulated these cells at 0.95 to 1 ug/peptide/mL. Sorted nonresponding memory CD4+ T cells were CD40L-negative, CD69-negative, CD45RO-high. With regard to this clone: Antigen: not known.

The source was CD4+ T cells sorted from PBMCs after 18-hour stimulation, collected from a patient who received antiretroviral therapy. The J gene is TRBJ2-3, the V gene TRBV5-1, with TRBD1 matching 10 bases. This TCR was sampled from an adult man with HIV who was CMV-seropositive. CDR3: CASSLAGQGSDTQYF. The CDR3 coding sequence is TGCGCCAGCAGCTTGGCGGGACAGGGGTCAGATACGCAGTATTTT.